The subject of this entry is one T cell receptor beta chain. The antigen is not known. These data are taken from a study of shared clonotypes between healthy human individuals. Study findings and constraints: Shared clonotypes: about 4.6% naive CD4, about 3.3% naive CD8, about 2.5% memory CD4, 0.4% memory CD8. Compared with clonotypes that all four donors shared, non-shared clonotypes had lower generation probabilities.

The CDR3 covers 16 residues. CDR1 SGHTA and CDR2 FQGNSA come from the germline V gene. The junction had 8 bases not matched to a gene; V was cut back by 5 bases and J by 3 bases. Sequencing used immunoSEQ multiplex PCR; TCRdb keeps in-frame clones, though not all of them. The profile shows 2,500,000 or so clones, more than 90% of them singletons. The source is a man younger than 30 in good health. This chain connects TRBV7-2 to TRBJ2-1, with 9 bases matching TRBD2. Sample: naive CD4+ T cells sorted from blood. Subset in this sample: CD45RA+ positively selected. The CDR3 is CASSIHSGGFYNEQFF. In DNA form, the CDR3 reads TGTGCCAGCAGCATCCACAGCGGGGGGTTCTACAATGAGCAGTTCTTC.